This T cell receptor beta chain emerged from a study of T cell responses to AZD1222 COVID-19 vaccine (dated by TCRdb to about 2021). Background on the whole study: TCR sequencing was performed for fewer than 250 trial participants, of whom around 200 were given two doses of AZD1222 and roughly 25 were given two doses of MenACWY control vaccine. Trial participants were enrolled into age subgroups of 18-55, 56-69 and 70-plus years, which contained roughly 150, 30 and 60 TCR-sequenced participants, respectively. General findings and caveats noted by the study authors: The 56-69-year group was small, and its depth increase did not reach significance, likely because of low power. Conclusions about previously exposed vaccinees are limited, since just a handful of AZD1222 recipients were seropositive for SARS-CoV-2 at baseline. Epitopes outside the regions mutated in the B.1.351 and B.1.1.7 variants were reportedly recognized by nearly half of the unique spike-specific TCRs. A significant rise in spike-specific TCR breadth and depth was observed after two AZD1222 doses relative to day 0 and relative to MenACWY recipients. Most participants were white British and females outnumbered males, and the authors suggested that clonal diversity may have been underestimated. No day 14 peak-response samples were available, so repertoires were characterized only after the peak T cell response. The whole spike protein was spanned by vaccine-associated CD4 TCRs, and dominant responses were seen in regions 160-218 and 743-854.

Worth noting for this clone: Its antigen specificity is not known. Within one base of it there is no much larger clone, and no base qualities were kept.

Explained via the paper, the time point label denotes: about 28 days (+/-7) after the second vaccine dose. AZD1222 recipients whose second dose came at about 4 weeks and those whose second dose came at about 12 weeks were combined into one group, since spike-specific TCR depth and breadth did not differ between the two schedules. Samples from vaccinated people were obtained from the UK trials COV001 and COV002, which included a single-blind randomized controlled phase 2/3 trial of AZD1222 (ChAdOx1 nCoV-19) in healthy adults. For TCRbeta chain sequencing, PBMC samples were collected from trial participants at day 0 and at day 28 after the second dose. The CDR3 regions of human TCRbeta chains were analyzed by immunosequencing. In the authors' own workflow: TCRs in the repertoires were matched against a reference library of SARS-CoV-2-specific TCRs that had been generated with the MIRA antigen-specificity platform. Breadth meant the fraction of unique TCRs that were SARS-CoV-2-associated, whereas depth meant the fraction of total T cells that were SARS-CoV-2-associated. Using the MIRA data, every spike-specific TCR was mapped to the spike region that the TCR reacted to and assigned to either a CD4 or a CD8 class. Log10-transformed breadth and depth values were compared by one-way ANOVA with Sidak's multiple comparisons tests. The table was pulled from immuneACCESS by TCRdb, which kept in-frame rearrangements only. Such tables lose some clones; where checked, under half of the loss comes from unresolved V genes, and the rest has no known cause. D and trimming come from the DNA, and the V and J calls and clone size come from that table. This sample gives 80,000 to 100,000 clones in total; around nine tenths of them show up just once. In total, the top ten clones hold around 10% of the sample.

The CDR3 runs 15 amino acids, cysteine and phenylalanine included. Only CDR3 DNA is held: 45 bases, read in frame from base 1. Taken from the germline V gene, the CDR1 and CDR2 loops are SGHTA and FQGNSA. The V end loses 4 bases and the J end loses 4 bases, and a stretch of 14 bases separates them. Recombination linked TRBV7-2 to TRBJ2-1; the D gene could be either TRBD1 or TRBD2, each agreeing at 5 bases. This receptor was obtained from an adult who received the AZD1222 COVID-19 vaccine. The specimen was peripheral blood, collected 28 days after the second AZD1222 dose. The CDR3 reads CASSYQGSAYNEQFF. In nucleotide form, the sequence is TGTGCCAGCAGCTACCAGGGTAGCGCTTACAATGAGCAGTTCTTC. With the portions outside the CDR3 filled from the reference TRBV7-2 and TRBJ2-1 genes, the complete variable region becomes GAGVSQSPSNKVTEKGKDVELRCDPISGHTALYWYRQSLGQGLEFLIYFQGNSAPDKSGLPSDRFSAERTGGSVSTLTIQRTQQEDSAVYLCASSYQGSAYNEQFFGPGTRLTVL.